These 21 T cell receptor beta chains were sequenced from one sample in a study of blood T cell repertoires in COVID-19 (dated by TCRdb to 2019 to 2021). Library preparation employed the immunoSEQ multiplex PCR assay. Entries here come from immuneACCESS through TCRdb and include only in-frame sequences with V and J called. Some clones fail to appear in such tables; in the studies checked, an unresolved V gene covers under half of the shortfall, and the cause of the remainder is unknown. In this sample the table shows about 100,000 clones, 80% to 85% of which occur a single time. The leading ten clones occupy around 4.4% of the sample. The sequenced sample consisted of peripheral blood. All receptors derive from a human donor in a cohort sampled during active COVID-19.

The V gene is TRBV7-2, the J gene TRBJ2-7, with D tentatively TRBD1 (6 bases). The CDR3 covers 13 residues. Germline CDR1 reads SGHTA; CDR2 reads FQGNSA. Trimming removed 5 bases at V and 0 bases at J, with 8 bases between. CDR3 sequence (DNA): TGTGCCAGCAGCCAACAGGGCTCCTACGAGCAGTACTTC. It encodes CASSQQGSYEQYF.

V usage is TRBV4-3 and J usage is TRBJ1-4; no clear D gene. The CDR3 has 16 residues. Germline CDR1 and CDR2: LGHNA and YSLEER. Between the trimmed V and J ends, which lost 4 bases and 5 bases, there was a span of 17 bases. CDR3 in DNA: TGCGCCAGCAGCCTGGCGCTTGTGCGAGGGAATGAAAAACTGTTTTTT. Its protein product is CASSLALVRGNEKLFF.

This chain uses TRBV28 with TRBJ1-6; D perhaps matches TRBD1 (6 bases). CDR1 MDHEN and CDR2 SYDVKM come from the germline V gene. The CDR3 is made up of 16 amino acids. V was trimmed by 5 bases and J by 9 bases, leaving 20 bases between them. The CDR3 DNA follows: TGTGCCAGCAGTGACGAAGGGGTCCAGGGGATTTCACCCCTCCACTTT. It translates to CASSDEGVQGISPLHF.

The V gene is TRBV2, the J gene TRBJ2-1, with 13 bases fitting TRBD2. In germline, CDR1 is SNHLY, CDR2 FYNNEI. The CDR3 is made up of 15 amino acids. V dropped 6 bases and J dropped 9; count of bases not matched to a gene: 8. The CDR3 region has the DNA TGTGCCAGCAGCCCTACTAGCGGGAGGGCCGGTGAGCAGTTCTTC. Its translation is CASSPTSGRAGEQFF.

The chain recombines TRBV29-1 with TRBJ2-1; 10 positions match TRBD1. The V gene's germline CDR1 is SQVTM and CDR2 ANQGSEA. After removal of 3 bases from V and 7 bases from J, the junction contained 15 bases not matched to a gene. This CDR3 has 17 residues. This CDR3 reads CSVEILPTGGRTNEQFF. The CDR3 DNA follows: TGCAGCGTTGAGATTCTTCCGACAGGGGGCAGGACTAATGAGCAGTTCTTC.

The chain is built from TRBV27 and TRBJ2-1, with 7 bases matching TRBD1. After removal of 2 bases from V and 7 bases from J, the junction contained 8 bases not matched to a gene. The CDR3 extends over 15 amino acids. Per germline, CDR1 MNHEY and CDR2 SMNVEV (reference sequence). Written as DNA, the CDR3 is TGTGCCAGCAGTTTAGCGAGAACACAGGGGAATGAGCAGTTCTTC. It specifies CASSLARTQGNEQFF.

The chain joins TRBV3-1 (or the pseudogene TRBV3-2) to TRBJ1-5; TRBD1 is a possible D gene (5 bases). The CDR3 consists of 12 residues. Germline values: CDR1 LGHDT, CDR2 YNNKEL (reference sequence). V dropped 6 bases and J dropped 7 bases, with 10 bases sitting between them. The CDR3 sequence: CASSTGRQPQHF. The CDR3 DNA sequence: TGTGCCAGCAGTACAGGTCGCCAGCCCCAGCATTTT.

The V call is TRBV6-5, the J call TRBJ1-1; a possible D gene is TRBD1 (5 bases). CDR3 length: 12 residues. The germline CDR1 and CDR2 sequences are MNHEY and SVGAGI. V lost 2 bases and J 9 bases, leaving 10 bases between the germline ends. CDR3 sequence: CASSYRGGKAFF. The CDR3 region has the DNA TGTGCCAGCAGTTACAGGGGAGGGAAAGCTTTCTTT.

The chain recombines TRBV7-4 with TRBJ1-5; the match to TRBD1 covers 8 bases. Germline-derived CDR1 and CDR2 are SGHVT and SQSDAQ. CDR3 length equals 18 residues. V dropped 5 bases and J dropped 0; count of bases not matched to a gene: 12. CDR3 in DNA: TGTGCCAGCAGCGAACGACAGGGGACGGTCGCTAGCAATCAGCCCCAGCATTTT. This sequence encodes CASSERQGTVASNQPQHF.

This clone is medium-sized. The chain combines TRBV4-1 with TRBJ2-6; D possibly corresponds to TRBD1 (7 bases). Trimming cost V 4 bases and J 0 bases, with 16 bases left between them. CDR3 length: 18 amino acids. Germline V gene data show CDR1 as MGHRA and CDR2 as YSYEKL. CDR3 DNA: TGCGCCAGCAGCCGCGGGGACAGACGGAGCTCTGGGGCCAACGTCCTGACTTTC. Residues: CASSRGDRRSSGANVLTF.

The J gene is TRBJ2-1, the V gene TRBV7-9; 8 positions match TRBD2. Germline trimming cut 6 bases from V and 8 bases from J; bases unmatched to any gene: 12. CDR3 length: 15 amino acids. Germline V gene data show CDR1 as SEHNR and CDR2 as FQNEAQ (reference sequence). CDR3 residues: CASRTTSGHGHEQFF. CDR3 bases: TGTGCCAGCAGAACTACTAGCGGCCATGGGCATGAGCAGTTCTTC.

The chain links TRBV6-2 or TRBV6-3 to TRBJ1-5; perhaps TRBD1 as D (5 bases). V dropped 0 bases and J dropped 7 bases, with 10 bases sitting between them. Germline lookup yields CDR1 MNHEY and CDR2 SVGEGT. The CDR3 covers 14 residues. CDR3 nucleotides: TGTGCCAGCAGTTACTCGAGCAGGGTCCAGCCCCAGCATTTT. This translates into CASSYSSRVQPQHF.

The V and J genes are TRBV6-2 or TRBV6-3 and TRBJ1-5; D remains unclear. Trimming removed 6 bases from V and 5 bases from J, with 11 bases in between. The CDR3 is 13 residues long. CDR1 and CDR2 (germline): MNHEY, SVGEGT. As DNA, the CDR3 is TGTGCCAGCAGCCGCCGGGTAGATCAGCCCCAGCATTTT. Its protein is CASSRRVDQPQHF.

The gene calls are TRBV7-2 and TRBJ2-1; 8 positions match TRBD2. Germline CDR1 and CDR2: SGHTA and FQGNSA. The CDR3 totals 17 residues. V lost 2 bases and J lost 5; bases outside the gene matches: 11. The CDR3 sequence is CASSLIRLAGGNNEQFF. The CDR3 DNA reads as TGTGCCAGCAGCTTAATTAGACTGGCGGGAGGTAACAATGAGCAGTTCTTC. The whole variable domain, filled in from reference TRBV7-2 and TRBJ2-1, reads GAGVSQSPSNKVTEKGKDVELRCDPISGHTALYWYRQSLGQGLEFLIYFQGNSAPDKSGLPSDRFSAERTGGSVSTLTIQRTQQEDSAVYLCASSLIRLAGGNNEQFFGPGTRLTVL.

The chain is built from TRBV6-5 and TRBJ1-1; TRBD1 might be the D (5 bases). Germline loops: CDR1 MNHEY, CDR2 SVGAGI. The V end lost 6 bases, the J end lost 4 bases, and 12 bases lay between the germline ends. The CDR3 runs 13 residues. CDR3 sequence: CASRDPGGTEAFF. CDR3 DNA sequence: TGTGCCAGCAGGGACCCCGGGGGCACTGAAGCTTTCTTT.

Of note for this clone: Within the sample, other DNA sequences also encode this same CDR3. For the CDR3, the DNA is TGTGCCAGCAGCTTAAGGGGCTACGAGCAGTACGTC. Translation gives CASSLRGYEQYV. This chain connects TRBV5-6 to TRBJ2-7; possible D gene TRBD1, 5 bases. The CDR3 loop spans 12 amino acids. Germline V gene data show CDR1 as SGHDT and CDR2 as YYEEEE. The ends were cut back, 2 bases at V and 3 bases at J, with 6 bases in the middle.

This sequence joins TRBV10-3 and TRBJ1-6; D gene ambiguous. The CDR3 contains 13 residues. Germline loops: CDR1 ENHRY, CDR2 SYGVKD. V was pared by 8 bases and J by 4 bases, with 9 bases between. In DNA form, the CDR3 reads TGTGCCATCCTCGGGGAATATAATTCACCCCTCCACTTT. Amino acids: CAILGEYNSPLHF.

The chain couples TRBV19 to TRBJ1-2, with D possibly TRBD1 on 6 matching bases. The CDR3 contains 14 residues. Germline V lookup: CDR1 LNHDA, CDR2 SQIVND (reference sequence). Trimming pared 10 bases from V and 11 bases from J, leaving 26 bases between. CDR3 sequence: CATSRGGQGYVYTF. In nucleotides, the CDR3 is TGTGCCACCTCAAGGGGGGGCCAAGGCTATGTGTACACCTTC.

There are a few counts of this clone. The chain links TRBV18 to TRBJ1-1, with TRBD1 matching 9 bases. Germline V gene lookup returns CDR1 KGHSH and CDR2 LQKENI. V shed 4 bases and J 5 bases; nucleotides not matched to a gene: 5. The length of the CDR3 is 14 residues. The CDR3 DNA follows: TGTGCCAGCTCACGACAGGGGGGATGGACTGAAGCTTTCTTT. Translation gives CASSRQGGWTEAFF.

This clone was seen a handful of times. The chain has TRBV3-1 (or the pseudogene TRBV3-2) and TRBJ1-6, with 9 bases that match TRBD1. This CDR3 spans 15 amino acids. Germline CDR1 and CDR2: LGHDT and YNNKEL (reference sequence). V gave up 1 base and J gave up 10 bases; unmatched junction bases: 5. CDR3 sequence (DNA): TGTGCCAGCAGCCAAGGGGGACAGGGCCACTCACCCCTCCACTTT. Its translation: CASSQGGQGHSPLHF.

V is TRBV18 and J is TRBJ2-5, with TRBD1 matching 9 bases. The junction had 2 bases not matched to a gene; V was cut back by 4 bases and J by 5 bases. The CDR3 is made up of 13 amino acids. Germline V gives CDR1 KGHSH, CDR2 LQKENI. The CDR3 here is CASSLGQGETQYF. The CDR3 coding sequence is TGTGCCAGCTCACTCGGACAGGGGGAGACCCAGTACTTC.